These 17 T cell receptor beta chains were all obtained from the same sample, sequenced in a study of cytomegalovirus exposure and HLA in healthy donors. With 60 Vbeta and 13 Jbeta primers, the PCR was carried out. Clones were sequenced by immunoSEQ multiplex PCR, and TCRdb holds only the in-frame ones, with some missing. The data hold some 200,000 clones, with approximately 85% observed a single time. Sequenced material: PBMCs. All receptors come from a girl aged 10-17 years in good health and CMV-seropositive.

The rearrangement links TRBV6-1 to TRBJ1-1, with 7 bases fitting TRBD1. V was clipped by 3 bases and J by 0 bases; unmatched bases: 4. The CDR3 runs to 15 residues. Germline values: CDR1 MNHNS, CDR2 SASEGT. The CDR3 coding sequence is TGTGCCAGCAGTGAGGGACAGACTTTGAACACTGAAGCTTTCTTT. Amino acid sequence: CASSEGQTLNTEAFF.

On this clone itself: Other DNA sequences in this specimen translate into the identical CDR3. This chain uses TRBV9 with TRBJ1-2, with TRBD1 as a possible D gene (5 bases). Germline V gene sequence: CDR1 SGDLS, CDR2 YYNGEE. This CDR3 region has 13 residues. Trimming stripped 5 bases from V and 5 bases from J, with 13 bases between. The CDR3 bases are TGTGCCAGCAGTCCGGGACTGAATTATGGCTACACCTTC. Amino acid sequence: CASSPGLNYGYTF.

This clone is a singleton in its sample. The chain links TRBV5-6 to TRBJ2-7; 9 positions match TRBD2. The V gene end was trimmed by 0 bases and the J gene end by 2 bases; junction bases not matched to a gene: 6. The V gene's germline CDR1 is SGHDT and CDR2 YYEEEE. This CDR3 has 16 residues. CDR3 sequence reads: CASSLVAGANPYEQYF. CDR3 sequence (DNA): TGTGCCAGCAGCTTGGTAGCGGGGGCGAACCCCTACGAGCAGTACTTC.

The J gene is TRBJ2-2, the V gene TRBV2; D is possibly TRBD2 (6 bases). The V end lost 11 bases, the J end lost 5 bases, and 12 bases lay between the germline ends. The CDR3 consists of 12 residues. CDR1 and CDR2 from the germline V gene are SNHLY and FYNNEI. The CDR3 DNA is TGTGCCGGAGGAGGGGAAACCGGGGAGCTGTTTTTT. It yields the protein CAGGGETGELFF.

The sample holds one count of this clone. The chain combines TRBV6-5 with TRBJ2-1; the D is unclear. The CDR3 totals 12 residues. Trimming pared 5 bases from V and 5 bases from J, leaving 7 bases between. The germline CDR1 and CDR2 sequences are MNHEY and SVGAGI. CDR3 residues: CASSIGDNEQFF. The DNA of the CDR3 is TGTGCCAGCAGTATCGGAGACAATGAGCAGTTCTTC.

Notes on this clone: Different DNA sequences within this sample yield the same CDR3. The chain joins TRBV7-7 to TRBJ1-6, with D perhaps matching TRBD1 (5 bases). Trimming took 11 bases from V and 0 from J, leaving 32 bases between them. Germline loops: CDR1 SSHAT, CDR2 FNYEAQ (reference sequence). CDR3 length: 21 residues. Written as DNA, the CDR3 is TGTGCCGCAGGTGGGTCTACAGACAGTTCCGCAAAGAGCTCCTATAATTCACCCCTCCACTTT. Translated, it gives CAAGGSTDSSAKSSYNSPLHF.

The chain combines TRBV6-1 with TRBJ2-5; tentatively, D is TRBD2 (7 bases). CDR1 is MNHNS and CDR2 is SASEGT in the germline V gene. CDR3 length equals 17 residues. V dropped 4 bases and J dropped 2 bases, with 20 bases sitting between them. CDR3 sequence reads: CASSGAGGPGSQETQYF. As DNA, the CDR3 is TGTGCCAGCAGTGGGGCCGGGGGGCCGGGGAGTCAAGAGACCCAGTACTTC.

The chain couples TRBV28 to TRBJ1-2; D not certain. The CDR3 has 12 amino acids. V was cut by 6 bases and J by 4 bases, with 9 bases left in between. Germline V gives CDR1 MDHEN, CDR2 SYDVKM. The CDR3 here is CASRSTGYGYTF. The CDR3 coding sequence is TGTGCCAGCAGGTCAACCGGCTATGGCTACACCTTC.

The CDR3 DNA reads as TGTGCCAGCAGCTTAGGGGGCCCACCAAATCAGCCCCAGCATTTT. Translating gives CASSLGGPPNQPQHF. The chain combines TRBV7-2 with TRBJ1-5; D might be TRBD1 (5 bases). The germline CDR1 and CDR2 sequences are SGHTA and FQGNSA. CDR3 size: 15 residues. V lost 1 base and J 4 bases, leaving 11 bases between the germline ends. Together with reference TRBV7-2 and TRBJ1-5, the CDR3 gives the full variable domain: GAGVSQSPSNKVTEKGKDVELRCDPISGHTALYWYRQSLGQGLEFLIYFQGNSAPDKSGLPSDRFSAERTGGSVSTLTIQRTQQEDSAVYLCASSLGGPPNQPQHFGDGTRLSIL.

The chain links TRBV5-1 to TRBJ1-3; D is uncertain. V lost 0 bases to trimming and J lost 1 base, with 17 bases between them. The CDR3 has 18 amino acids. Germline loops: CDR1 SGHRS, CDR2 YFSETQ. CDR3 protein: CASSLAPSGRASGNTIYF. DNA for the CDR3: TGCGCCAGCAGCTTGGCCCCGAGCGGGAGAGCGTCTGGAAACACCATATATTTT. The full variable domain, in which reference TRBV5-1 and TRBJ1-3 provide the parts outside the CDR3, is KAGVTQTPRYLIKTRGQQVTLSCSPISGHRSVSWYQQTPGQGLQFLFEYFSETQRNKGNFPGRFSGRQFSNSRSEMNVSTLELGDSALYLCASSLAPSGRASGNTIYFGEGSWLTVV.

Written as DNA, the CDR3 is TGCGCCAGCAGCCAAGAACCAGGGGGTTATTCCTACGAGCAGTACTTC. Its protein is CASSQEPGGYSYEQYF. The J gene is TRBJ2-7, the V gene TRBV4-1; 7 bases agree with TRBD1. With V trimmed by 0 bases and J by 1 base, 6 bases remained unmatched. Germline V lookup: CDR1 MGHRA, CDR2 YSYEKL. The CDR3 sequence is 16 residues long.

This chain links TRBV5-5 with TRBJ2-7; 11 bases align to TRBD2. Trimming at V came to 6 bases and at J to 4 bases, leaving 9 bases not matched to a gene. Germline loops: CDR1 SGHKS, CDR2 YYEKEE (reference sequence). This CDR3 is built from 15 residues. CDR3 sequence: CASTPSSGGLYEQYF. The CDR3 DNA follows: TGTGCCAGCACCCCCTCTAGCGGGGGGCTTTACGAGCAGTACTTC.

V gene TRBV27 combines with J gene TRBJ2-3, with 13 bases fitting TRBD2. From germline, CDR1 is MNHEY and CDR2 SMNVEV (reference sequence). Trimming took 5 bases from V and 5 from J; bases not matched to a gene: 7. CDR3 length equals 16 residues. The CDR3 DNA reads TGTGCCAGCAGTCGTGGACTAGCGGGGGTTCTAGATACGCAGTATTTT. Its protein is CASSRGLAGVLDTQYF.

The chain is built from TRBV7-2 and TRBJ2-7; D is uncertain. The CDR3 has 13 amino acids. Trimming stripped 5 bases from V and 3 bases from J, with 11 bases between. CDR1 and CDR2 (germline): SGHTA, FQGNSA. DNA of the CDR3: TGTGCCAGCAGCCCCCGCCCGGGCTACGAGCAGTACTTC. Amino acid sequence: CASSPRPGYEQYF.

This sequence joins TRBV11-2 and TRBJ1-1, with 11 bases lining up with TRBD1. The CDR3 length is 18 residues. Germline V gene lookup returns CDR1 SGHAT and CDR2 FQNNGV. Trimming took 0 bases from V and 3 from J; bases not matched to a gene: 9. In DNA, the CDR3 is TGTGCCAGCAGCTTAGATTGGACAGGGGGCCCTCGGGACACTGAAGCTTTCTTT. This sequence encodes CASSLDWTGGPRDTEAFF.

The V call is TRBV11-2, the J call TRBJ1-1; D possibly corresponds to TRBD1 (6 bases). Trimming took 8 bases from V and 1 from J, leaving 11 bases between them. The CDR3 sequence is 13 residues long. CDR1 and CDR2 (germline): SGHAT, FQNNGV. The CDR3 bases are TGTGCCAGCCGGGGACACTCGAACACTGAAGCTTTCTTT. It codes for CASRGHSNTEAFF.

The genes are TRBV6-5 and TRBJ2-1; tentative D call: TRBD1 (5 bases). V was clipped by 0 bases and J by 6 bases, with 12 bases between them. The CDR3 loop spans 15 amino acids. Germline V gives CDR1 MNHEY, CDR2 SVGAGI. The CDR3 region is CASSYSGRDFNEQFF. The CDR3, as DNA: TGTGCCAGCAGTTACTCGGGCAGGGATTTCAATGAGCAGTTCTTC.